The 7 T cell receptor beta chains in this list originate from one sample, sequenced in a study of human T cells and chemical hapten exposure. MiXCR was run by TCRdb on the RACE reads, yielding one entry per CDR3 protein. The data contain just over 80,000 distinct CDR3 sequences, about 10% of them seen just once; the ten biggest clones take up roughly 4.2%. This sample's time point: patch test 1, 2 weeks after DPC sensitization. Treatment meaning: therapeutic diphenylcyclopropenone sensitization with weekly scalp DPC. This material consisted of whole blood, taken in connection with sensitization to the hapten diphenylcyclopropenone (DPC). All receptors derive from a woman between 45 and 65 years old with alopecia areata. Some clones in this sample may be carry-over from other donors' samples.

The CDR3 bases are TGTGCCAGCAGCCCCTCAAGCGCAGATACGCAGTATTTT. Encoded protein: CASSPSSADTQYF. V and J are TRBV7-2 and TRBJ2-3, with D hard to call. The CDR3 is 13 residues long. Germline V lookup: CDR1 SGHTA, CDR2 FQGNSA. V was cut by 5 bases and J by 4 bases, with 10 bases left in between.

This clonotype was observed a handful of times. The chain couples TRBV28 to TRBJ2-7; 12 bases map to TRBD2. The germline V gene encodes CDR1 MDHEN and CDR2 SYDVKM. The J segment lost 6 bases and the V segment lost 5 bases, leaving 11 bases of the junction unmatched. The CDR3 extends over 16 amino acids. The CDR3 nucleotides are TGTGCCAGCAGTAAGACTAGCGGGAGTAAATTCCTCGAGCAGTACTTC. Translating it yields CASSKTSGSKFLEQYF.

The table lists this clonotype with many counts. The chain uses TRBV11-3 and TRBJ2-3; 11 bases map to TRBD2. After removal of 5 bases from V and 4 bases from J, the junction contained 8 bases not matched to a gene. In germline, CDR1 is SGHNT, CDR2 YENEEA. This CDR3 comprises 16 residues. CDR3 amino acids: CASSQGTSGGPDTQYF. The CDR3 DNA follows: TGTGCCAGCAGCCAAGGAACTAGCGGGGGTCCAGATACGCAGTATTTT.

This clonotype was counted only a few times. The CDR3 nucleotides are TGTGCCAGTAGTCGATCCGGGACAGGTAATTCCCAGCATTTT. It is translated as CASSRSGTGNSQHF. The rearrangement joins TRBV19 to TRBJ1-5; 8 nucleotides align to TRBD1. The CDR3 runs to 14 residues. The V gene end was trimmed by 5 bases and the J gene end by 11 bases; junction bases not matched to a gene: 11. Germline V gene sequence: CDR1 LNHDA, CDR2 SQIVND (reference sequence).

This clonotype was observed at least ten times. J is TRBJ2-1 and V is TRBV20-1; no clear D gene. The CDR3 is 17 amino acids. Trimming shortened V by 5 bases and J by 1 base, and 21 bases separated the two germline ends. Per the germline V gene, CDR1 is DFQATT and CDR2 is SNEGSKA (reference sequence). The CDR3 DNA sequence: TGCAGTGCTCCCCCGGTAATCGGGCGCCGTTCCTACAATGAGCAGTTCTTC. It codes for CSAPPVIGRRSYNEQFF.

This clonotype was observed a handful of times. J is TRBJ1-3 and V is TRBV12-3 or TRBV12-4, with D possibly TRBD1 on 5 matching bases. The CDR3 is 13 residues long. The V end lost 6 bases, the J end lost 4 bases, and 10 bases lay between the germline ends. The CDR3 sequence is CASSLAGGNTIYF. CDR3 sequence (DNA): TGTGCCAGCAGCCTAGCAGGGGGAAACACCATATATTTT.

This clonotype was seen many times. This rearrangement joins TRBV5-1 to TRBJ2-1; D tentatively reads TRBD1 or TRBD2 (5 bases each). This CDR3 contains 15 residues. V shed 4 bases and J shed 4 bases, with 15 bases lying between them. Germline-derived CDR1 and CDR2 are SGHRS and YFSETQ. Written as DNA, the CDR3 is TGCGCCAGCAGCAGGGGAGATTCGGTTTACAATGAGCAGTTCTTC. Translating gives CASSRGDSVYNEQFF.